This is a list of T cell receptor beta chains from one sample in a study of pediatric ulcerative colitis. Some clones are missing from TCRdb's copy, which holds only in-frame ones; the method was immunoSEQ multiplex PCR. The sample carries some 35,000 clones, about three quarters recorded once. The sequenced material came from gut tissue. Every receptor here comes from a boy between 10 and 17 years old with mild ulcerative colitis. Both conserved end residues are part of each CDR3. D genes are given only for firm matches. Not every row has a clone size; where given, it reads once, few, many or a size class.

clone size	J gene	V gene	D gene	CDR3 DNA	CDR3 protein
once	TRBJ2-3	TRBV5-1	NA	TGCGCCAGCAGCTTGGTGAGCAGGGAGGCAGATACGCAGTATTTT	CASSLVSREADTQYF
few	TRBJ1-1	TRBV11-2	NA	TGTGCCAGCAGCGCCTCCACGGGCACTGAAGCTTTCTTT	CASSASTGTEAFF
NA	TRBJ1-2	TRBV7-9	NA	TGTGCCAGCAGCTTAGACGGACATTTCTATGGCTACACCTTC	CASSLDGHFYGYTF
NA	TRBJ2-7	TRBV29-1	NA	TGCAGCGTAGTTCGGTACGAGCAGTACTTC	CSVVRYEQYF
NA	TRBJ1-4	TRBV7-9	NA	TGTGCCAGCAGCTTAATGTATCGCGAAAAACTGTTTTTT	CASSLMYREKLFF
NA	TRBJ1-6	TRBV5-1	TRBD1	TGCGCCAGCAGAAACCGGGACAGGATTAATTCACCCCTCCACTTT	CASRNRDRINSPLHF
NA	TRBJ1-4	TRBV5-1	NA	TGCGCCAGCAGCCCGGGTAGCGTTACTAATGAAAAACTGTTTTTT	CASSPGSVTNEKLFF
NA	TRBJ2-1	TRBV19	NA	TGTGCCAGTAGTATTTCGAGGACCGTCTGGAATGAGCAGTTCTTC	CASSISRTVWNEQFF
once	TRBJ1-5	TRBV7-8	NA	TGTGCCAGCAGCTTGACTTACGGACAGCCCCAGCATTTT	CASSLTYGQPQHF
NA	TRBJ2-6	TRBV30	NA	TGTGCCTGGAGTCCCGGGACGGCCAGTTACCTCAGCTCTGGGGCCAACGTCCTGACTTTC	CAWSPGTASYLSSGANVLTF
NA	TRBJ2-3	TRBV7-9	NA	TGTGCCAGCAGTCCCGTGGGGGCGTCAACAGATACGCAGTATTTT	CASSPVGASTDTQYF
once	TRBJ1-3	TRBV10-3	NA	TGTGCCATCAGCGACAGAGAATCTGGAAACACCATATATTTT	CAISDRESGNTIYF
NA	TRBJ1-2	TRBV4-1	NA	TGCGCCAGCAGCCCCCTCGGCAGCAACTATGGCTACACCTTC	CASSPLGSNYGYTF
few	TRBJ2-1	TRBV5-4	NA	TGTGCCAGCAGCTTCGTGCACCTCTCCTACAATGAGCAGTTCTTC	CASSFVHLSYNEQFF
NA	TRBJ2-5	TRBV30	NA	TGTGCCTGGAGTGTACTTGAACACAAAGAGACCCAGTACTTC	CAWSVLEHKETQYF
NA	TRBJ1-2	TRBV5-1	NA	TGCGCCAGCAGAAAGACAGGCTCCCTCGGCTACACCTTC	CASRKTGSLGYTF
once	TRBJ2-3	TRBV7-2	NA	TGTGCCAGCAGCCGCTTGTCGACTAGCACAGATACGCAGTATTTT	CASSRLSTSTDTQYF
NA	TRBJ2-1	TRBV2	NA	TGTGCCAGCAGTGAAGCCCTCGGCGGCTTTACCTACAATGAGCAGTTCTTC	CASSEALGGFTYNEQFF
NA	TRBJ2-7	TRBV30	TRBD2	TGTGCCTGGAGCCTAACTCCGGGGGGATCGGGTTTCGACGAGCAGTACTTC	CAWSLTPGGSGFDEQYF
NA	TRBJ1-1	TRBV12-5	TRBD1	TGTGCTAGTGGCCCCCGACAGGGTAGGAACACTGAAGCTTTCTTT	CASGPRQGRNTEAFF
NA	TRBJ2-4	TRBV9	TRBD1	TGTGCCAGCAGCGTACTCGGGACAGGGGACATTCAGTACTTC	CASSVLGTGDIQYF
once	TRBJ1-2	TRBV19	NA	TGTGCCAGTCAAGGACGGGTCTATGGCTACACCTTC	CASQGRVYGYTF
NA	TRBJ2-5	TRBV25-1	NA	TGTGCCAGCAGTCGGTGGGGTGGGGAGACCCAGTACTTC	CASSRWGGETQYF
few	TRBJ1-2	TRBV7-3	NA	TGTGCCAGCAGCTTAGATGGGATCTATGGCTACACCTTC	CASSLDGIYGYTF
NA	TRBJ1-1	TRBV11-2	TRBD1	TGTGCCAGCAGCTTAGATTTCAGGGCAGGGGGCACTGAAGCTTTCTTT	CASSLDFRAGGTEAFF
NA	TRBJ2-5	TRBV7-2	TRBD2	TGTGCCAGCAGCTTAGGTTTTCGGGCGGGGGGTTTAAAAGAGACCCAGTACTTC	CASSLGFRAGGLKETQYF